The source of this T cell receptor (beta chain) is a study of T-cell reconstitution after alpha-beta-depleted transplantation in children. Germline V gene data show CDR1 as SEHNR and CDR2 as FQNEAQ (reference sequence). The germline V and J ends were trimmed by 3 bases and 1 base, with 10 bases remaining between them. The CDR3 is made up of 15 amino acids. During its preparation, the TCRbeta library received unique molecular identifiers. TCRdb passed the PCR reads through MiXCR, listing each CDR3 protein once. This table has hundreds of thousands of distinct CDR3 sequences, approximately 13% appearing once. The table lists this clonotype with a few counts. Its antigen is undetermined. Points from the study as a whole: TCRbeta diversity was high at day 60 in some patients (a result of surviving recipient T cells and thymic progenitors). Reportedly, alpha-beta T cells present about two months post-transplant originated from several hundred expanded clones of graft origin. Hyperexpanded clones declined; after one year, newly produced T cells mostly supplied diversity.

Material: PBMCs, mostly from graft donor cells, obtained 360 days after TCRalphabeta/CD19-depleted stem cell transplant. This chain joins TRBV7-9 and TRBJ1-3, with D unresolved. This receptor was identified in a male patient aged 5 to 17 who had a stem cell transplant for acute myeloid leukemia, so the T cells may come from the graft donor. CDR3 sequence (DNA): TGTGCCAGCAGCTTGGTGGGTAGTTCTGGAAACACCATATATTTT. Translation gives CASSLVGSSGNTIYF.